These 9 T cell receptor beta chains were sequenced from one sample in a study of blood T cell repertoires in COVID-19. The method was immunoSEQ multiplex PCR; TCRdb's version includes in-frame clones alone and lacks a portion of them. The table has tens of thousands of clones, roughly 81% seen once; the top ten hold over 25%. The sequenced sample consisted of peripheral blood. The origin of the receptors is a woman in her seventies with acute or convalescent COVID-19.

The V call is TRBV29-1, the J call TRBJ1-2; 7 positions match TRBD1. The germline CDR1 and CDR2 sequences are SQVTM and ANQGSEA. The CDR3 spans 13 residues. V was clipped by 7 bases and J by 4 bases; unmatched bases: 9. The chain's CDR3 is CSARDSTIYGYTF. The CDR3 DNA reads TGCAGCGCTCGGGACAGTACAATCTATGGCTACACCTTC.

The J gene is TRBJ1-1, the V gene TRBV7-3; 9 bases are shared with TRBD1. CDR3 length: 15 amino acids. Germline V gives CDR1 SGHTA, CDR2 FQGTGA. After removal of 1 base from V and 3 bases from J, the junction contained 3 bases not matched to a gene. The CDR3 is CASSLMGQGDTEAFF. The CDR3 DNA reads TGTGCCAGCAGCTTAATGGGACAGGGCGACACTGAAGCTTTCTTT.

The chain recombines TRBV29-1 with TRBJ1-1; D not resolved. Trimming took off 2 bases at V and 1 base at J, with 5 bases between the two ends. The V gene's germline CDR1 is SQVTM and CDR2 ANQGSEA. This CDR3 has 12 residues. CDR3 coding DNA: TGCAGCGTTGAATTCCAGAACACTGAAGCTTTCTTT. Residues: CSVEFQNTEAFF. Using reference TRBV29-1 and TRBJ1-1 for the parts outside the CDR3, the full variable domain is SAVISQKPSRDICQRGTSLTIQCQVDSQVTMMFWYRQQPGQSLTLIATANQGSEATYESGFVIDKFPISRPNLTFSTLTVSNMSPEDSSIYLCSVEFQNTEAFFGQGTRLTVV.

The gene calls are TRBV30 and TRBJ1-2; TRBD1 matches at 7 bases. The CDR3 contains 13 residues. Germline CDR1 is GTSNPN and CDR2 is SVGIG (reference sequence). V lost 1 base and J lost 4; bases outside the gene matches: 3. CDR3 sequence (DNA): TGTGCCTGGAGTGGACAGGGCGGCTATGGCTACACCTTC. Translated: CAWSGQGGYGYTF.

The genes are TRBV7-2 and TRBJ2-7, with TRBD2 identical over 7 bases. The CDR3 runs to 15 residues. The germline gives CDR1 SGHTA, CDR2 FQGNSA. V gave up 2 bases and J gave up 2 bases; unmatched junction bases: 6. The DNA of the CDR3 is TGTGCCAGCAGCTTAACCGGGAGGTTTACCTACGAGCAGTACTTC. It translates to CASSLTGRFTYEQYF.

The chain has TRBV19 and TRBJ2-7, with D tentatively TRBD1 (5 bases). This CDR3 contains 14 residues. Trimming left V 1 base short and J 5 bases short, with 12 bases between. Germline lookup yields CDR1 LNHDA and CDR2 SQIVND (reference sequence). Here the CDR3 reads CASSIGRQSNEQYF. The DNA of the CDR3 is TGTGCCAGTAGTATAGGACGACAGTCCAACGAGCAGTACTTC.

CDR3 amino acids: CASSSGISGNTIYF. CDR3 coding DNA: TGTGCCAGCAGCTCCGGGATTTCTGGAAACACCATATATTTT. The chain employs TRBV7-8 and TRBJ1-3; D call uncertain. The CDR3 is 14 residues long. Germline V lookup: CDR1 SGHVS, CDR2 FQNEAQ. V dropped 4 bases and J dropped 1 base, with 8 bases sitting between them. The full variable domain, completed using reference TRBV7-8 and TRBJ1-3, is GAGVSQSPRYKVAKRGQDVALRCDPISGHVSLFWYQQALGQGPEFLTYFQNEAQLDKSGLPSDRFFAERPEGSVSTLKIQRTQQEDSAVYLCASSSGISGNTIYFGEGSWLTVV.

Only a few counts were recorded for this clone. The chain combines TRBV28 with TRBJ2-7, with a weak D call TRBD2 (6 bases). V was trimmed by 4 bases and J by 0 bases, leaving 22 bases between them. The germline V gene encodes CDR1 MDHEN and CDR2 SYDVKM. The CDR3 is 18 residues long. The CDR3 here is CASSSLGSRERISYEQYF. CDR3 sequence (DNA): TGTGCCAGCAGTTCCTTGGGAAGCCGGGAGCGGATCTCCTACGAGCAGTACTTC. The variable domain in full, completed from reference TRBV28 and TRBJ2-7, reads DVKVTQSSRYLVKRTGEKVFLECVQDMDHENMFWYRQDPGLGLRLIYFSYDVKMKEKGDIPEGYSVSREKKERFSLILESASTNQTSMYLCASSSLGSRERISYEQYFGPGTRLTVT.

This chain uses TRBV9 with TRBJ2-2; D gene unclear. V was clipped by 4 bases and J by 1 base, with 14 bases between them. CDR3 length equals 16 residues. Per germline, CDR1 SGDLS and CDR2 YYNGEE. The CDR3 nucleotides are TGTGCCAGCAGCCCGACTGTCGATTTGAACACCGGGGAGCTGTTTTTT. Translating it yields CASSPTVDLNTGELFF.